The 3 T cell receptor beta chains presented below share a single source sample, sequenced in a study of metastatic and nonmetastatic thyroid tumors. Each patient came to thyroid surgery without any prior treatment (of any kind). TCRdb redid the clone calls on the PCR reads using MiXCR. The table lists approximately 12,000 clones, roughly 21% of them singletons. Specimen: adjacent normal tissue. The receptors were gathered from a female donor with papillary thyroid cancer or a benign thyroid nodule (not recorded which). Some clones in this sample may be carry-over from other donors' samples.

V is TRBV12-3 or TRBV12-4 and J is TRBJ2-7; TRBD1 matches 8 bases. V was pared by 2 bases and J by 7 bases, with 13 bases of the junction left unmatched. The CDR3 runs 16 residues. In DNA, the CDR3 is TGTGCCAGCAGTTTAAGACAGGGGCGCACGTTTACGGAGCAGTACTTC. Its protein is CASSLRQGRTFTEQYF.

In its sample, this clone is medium-sized. The V and J genes are TRBV28 and TRBJ2-7, with D tentatively TRBD1 (5 bases). CDR1 and CDR2 (germline): MDHEN, SYDVKM. The CDR3 consists of 16 residues. The ends were cut back, 3 bases at V and 2 bases at J, with 17 bases in the middle. The CDR3 reads CASSLGYRFSTYEQYF. The DNA of the CDR3 is TGTGCCAGCAGTTTGGGGTACAGGTTTTCCACCTACGAGCAGTACTTC.

This clone was seen a handful of times. V and J are TRBV12-5 and TRBJ2-3; weak D call: TRBD1 (5 bases). This CDR3 spans 16 amino acids. V shed 7 bases and J shed 4 bases, with 21 bases lying between them. The germline V gene encodes CDR1 LGHNT and CDR2 FRNRAP. CDR3 region: CASDLLDSAEADTQYF. Here the CDR3 DNA reads TGTGCTAGTGACCTCCTCGACAGCGCTGAGGCAGATACGCAGTATTTT.